What follows describes a single TCR beta chain. These data originate in a study of blood T cell repertoires in COVID-19. Study-wide background: Both acute and convalescent COVID-19 samples were obtained from the United States, Italy and Spain. The analysed material was cDNA or gDNA that came from T cells, B-cell-depleted T cells, or PBMCs.

The ends lost 5 bases at V and 4 bases at J; junction bases unmatched: 4. This CDR3 contains 14 residues. The germline V gene encodes CDR1 SNHLY and CDR2 FYNNEI. As handled by the study authors: Amplifying reference gene primers gave estimates of nucleated cell counts. Method: immunoSEQ multiplex PCR; TCRdb's copy keeps in-frame clones and lacks some. The V and J calls and clone size come from that table; D and trimming were worked out from the DNA. The repertoire holds approximately 670,000 clones, with 70% to 90% as singletons. The chain carries TRBV2 and TRBJ2-1, with 8 bases matching TRBD1. Material: peripheral blood. This sequence was found in a woman aged 18-29 years with acute or convalescent COVID-19. The CDR3 protein is CASSSRGPYNEQFF. The CDR3 nucleotides read TGTGCCAGCAGTTCCAGGGGGCCTTACAATGAGCAGTTCTTC. Filled out from reference TRBV2 and TRBJ2-1, the complete variable domain reads EPEVTQTPSHQVTQMGQEVILRCVPISNHLYFYWYRQILGQKVEFLVSFYNNEISEKSEIFDDQFSVERPDGSNFTLKIRSTKLEDSAMYFCASSSRGPYNEQFFGPGTRLTVL.